The TCR beta chain described here comes from a study of T cell responses to AZD1222 COVID-19 vaccine. Study results and limitations: Baseline serostatus was positive in only a handful of AZD1222 recipients.

Assay used: immunoSEQ multiplex PCR; TCRdb lists only in-frame clones, some missing. The sample records fewer than 300,000 clones, approximately 95% being singletons. CDR3 length equals 13 residues. The V gene's germline CDR1 is MDHEN and CDR2 SYDVKM. Trimming removed 6 bases from V and 8 bases from J; junction bases left unmatched: 9. Worth noting for this clone: The antigen is not known.

The chain recombines TRBV28 with TRBJ1-1; 7 nucleotides match TRBD1. The clonotype originates from an adult in good health. The sample in question was peripheral blood, obtained on day 0 of AZD1222 vaccination. The CDR3 sequence: CASSPTGRGEAFF. The CDR3 region has the DNA TGTGCCAGCAGCCCGACAGGGCGAGGGGAAGCTTTCTTT.